This is a list of T cell receptor beta chains from one sample in a study of vaccination effects on CD4 cells after COVID-19. These receptors have no known antigen. This table comes from immunoSEQ multiplex PCR, and its TCRdb copy is limited to in-frame clones, with some not included. The sample records about 66,000 clones, about 69% being singletons. The input for sequencing was CD4+ T cells from PBMCs cultured without peptide, taken before COVID-19 vaccination. The receptors derive from a human donor who had a prior SARS-CoV-2 infection. The CDR3 runs from the conserved cysteine through the conserved F or W. D genes are given only for firm matches. A clone size is listed for some rows: how often the clone was seen (once, few, many), or a class if it is expanded.

CASSSSGDRAQPQHF | TGTGCCAGCAGCTCTAGCGGGGACAGGGCACAGCCCCAGCATTTT | few | TRBD1 | TRBJ1-5 | TRBV7-9
CASSSQVRQPQHF | TGTGCCAGCTCCTCCCAGGTGAGGCAGCCCCAGCATTTT | - | - | TRBJ1-5 | TRBV6-5
CASSARAASGEGEQYF | TGTGCCAGCAGCGCGAGGGCGGCTAGCGGGGAAGGCGAGCAGTACTTC | few | TRBD2 | TRBJ2-7 | TRBV9
CASSESRENEQFF | TGTGCCAGCAGTGAATCTCGCGAGAATGAGCAGTTCTTC | few | - | TRBJ2-1 | TRBV6-4
CASSLVAASETQYF | TGTGCCAGCAGCTTAGTCGCGGCATCAGAGACCCAGTACTTC | medium-sized | - | TRBJ2-5 | TRBV7-2
CASSLIRQETQYF | TGCGCCAGCAGCCTGATCCGTCAAGAGACCCAGTACTTC | - | - | TRBJ2-5 | TRBV5-1
CASSLGLGTDTQYF | TGTGCCAGCAGCTTGGGGTTGGGGACAGATACGCAGTATTTT | - | - | TRBJ2-3 | TRBV5-6
CASSLQEADTQYF | TGTGCCAGCAGCTTGCAGGAAGCAGATACGCAGTATTTT | - | - | TRBJ2-3 | TRBV11-3
CASSRGLADYNEQFF | TGCGCCAGCAGCCGCGGACTAGCGGATTACAATGAGCAGTTCTTC | - | TRBD2 | TRBJ2-1 | TRBV5-1
CASSPVVRAGSPYNEQFF | TGTGCCAGCAGTCCCGTAGTTCGAGCGGGGAGCCCCTACAATGAGCAGTTCTTC | - | TRBD2 | TRBJ2-1 | TRBV9
CAWSAQKYYPTSGRRPPYEQYF | TGTGCCTGGAGTGCCCAAAAATATTACCCGACTAGCGGGAGGCGCCCCCCCTACGAGCAGTACTTC | - | TRBD2 | TRBJ2-7 | TRBV30
CASRQTRDRERYTF | TGTGCCAGCAGACAGACTCGGGACAGGGAACGCTACACCTTC | - | TRBD1 | TRBJ1-2 | TRBV6-5
CASSLGGSDQETQYF | TGCGCCAGCAGCTTGGGGGGGTCGGACCAAGAGACCCAGTACTTC | - | - | TRBJ2-5 | TRBV5-1